The text below deals with one T cell receptor beta chain. Per the authors' pipeline: Amplification with reference gene primers provided the estimates of nucleated cell counts. Only in-frame clones appear in the TCRdb table, and some are missing; sequencing was by immunoSEQ multiplex PCR. That table furnishes V, J and clone size, whereas the DNA furnished D and trimming. In the table there are roughly 200,000 clones, over 80% of which are singletons. The data derive from a study of blood T cell repertoires in COVID-19. About the study: Acute and convalescent COVID-19 specimens originated in the United States, Italy and Spain.

The CDR3 contains 15 residues. Germline lookup yields CDR1 MNHEY and CDR2 SVGAGI. With 0 bases removed from V and 0 bases from J, the gap between germline ends came to 6 bases. The clonotype originates from a man between 25 and 39 years old who had recovered from COVID-19. The sequenced sample consisted of PBMCs or T cells enriched from blood (not recorded which). This chain joins TRBV6-5 and TRBJ1-3; D call uncertain. CDR3 in amino acids: CASSYSISSGNTIYF. CDR3 coding DNA: TGTGCCAGCAGTTACTCGATCAGCTCTGGAAACACCATATATTTT.